This T cell receptor beta chain was retrieved from a study of T-cell memory formation after mild COVID-19. Study summary: Among the donors, TCR clusters were largely specific to each donor. Study results and caveats: Clones that shrank (day 15 to 85) were balanced CD4/CD8, whereas later expanders leaned CD4+. SARS-CoV-2 specificity was not confirmed for second-wave clones peaking on day 37. The main location of contracting CD4+ clones was CM and EM, and that of contracting CD8+ clones was EMRA.

On this clonotype: Its antigen is undetermined.

TCRdb ran MiXCR on the 5' RACE reads and lists one entry per CDR3 protein. Of around 140,000 distinct CDR3 sequences listed, about 19% are singletons. The CDR3 spans 14 residues. The ends were cut back, 5 bases at V and 0 bases at J, with 10 bases in the middle. Per the germline V gene, CDR1 is DFQATT and CDR2 is SNEGSKA (reference sequence). The V and J genes are TRBV20-1 and TRBJ1-4; D gene unclear. Sequenced: PBMCs or a T cell subset sorted from them (not recorded which). This clonotype originated in an adult woman who had mild COVID-19 (a few samples of this study predate the infection). Cell type and time point are not known. CDR3 in DNA: TGCAGTGCTCGTCAGCCTGCAACTAATGAAAAACTGTTTTTT. Amino acid sequence: CSARQPATNEKLFF.